These 29 T cell receptor beta chains came from one sample sequenced in a study of identical twins. TCRdb used MiXCR to reprocess the 5' RACE reads, holding one entry per CDR3 protein. The sample consists of 1.5 million to 2 million distinct CDR3 sequences, 25% to 35% of them appearing once. The sample was cord blood. These receptors all come from a newborn girl in good health.

This chain joins TRBV23-1 and TRBJ1-2; D unclear. TRBV23-1 is classed as an ORF, of uncertain function. The CDR3 contains 13 residues. Deletions cut 7 bases from V and 4 bases from J, with 13 bases between. The CDR3 here is CASTKVPLYGYTF. Written as DNA, the CDR3 is TGCGCCAGCACGAAGGTGCCCCTCTATGGCTACACCTTC.

This clonotype was found many times. The rearrangement joins TRBV13 to TRBJ2-5, with TRBD2 identical over 7 bases. The CDR3 runs 17 residues. CDR1 and CDR2 (germline): PRHDT, FYEKMQ (reference sequence). With 5 bases clipped from V and 1 base from J, the junction kept 13 bases outside the gene matches. The CDR3 region is CASSPSPSGGSQETQYF. CDR3 sequence (DNA): TGTGCCAGCAGCCCCTCTCCTAGCGGAGGCTCCCAAGAGACCCAGTACTTC. The whole variable domain, filled in from reference TRBV13 and TRBJ2-5, reads AAGVIQSPRHLIKEKRETATLKCYPIPRHDTVYWYQQGPGQDPQFLISFYEKMQSDKGSIPDRFSAQQFSDYHSELNMSSLELGDSALYFCASSPSPSGGSQETQYFGPGTRLLVL.

This clonotype was detected only a few times. The V call is TRBV13, the J call TRBJ2-7; either TRBD1 or TRBD2 may fit D (5 bases each). Germline lookup yields CDR1 PRHDT and CDR2 FYEKMQ (reference sequence). The CDR3 length is 14 residues. Trimming removed 6 bases at V and 7 bases at J, with 19 bases between. CDR3 sequence reads: CASRGTALLLEQYF. In nucleotides, the CDR3 is TGTGCCAGCAGAGGGACGGCACTCCTCTTGGAGCAGTACTTC.

A few counts support this clonotype. This chain uses TRBV6-2 or TRBV6-3 with TRBJ2-7; D call uncertain. CDR1 is MNHEY and CDR2 is SVGEGT in the germline V gene. V lost 0 bases to trimming and J lost 0 bases, with 6 bases between them. The length of the CDR3 is 14 residues. The CDR3 bases are TGTGCCAGCAGTTACTCGGCGTACTCCTACGAGCAGTACTTC. It is translated as CASSYSAYSYEQYF.

This clonotype was recorded at least ten times. This chain links TRBV4-2 with TRBJ2-3, with 11 bases that match TRBD2. The CDR3 totals 16 residues. Per germline, CDR1 LGHNA and CDR2 YNFKEQ. V shed 3 bases and J 3 bases; nucleotides not matched to a gene: 5. The CDR3 DNA reads TGTGCCAGCAGCCATGAGGGACTAGCGGTTACAGATACGCAGTATTTT. Protein sequence: CASSHEGLAVTDTQYF.

The chain couples TRBV20-1 to TRBJ1-2; tentative D call: TRBD1 (5 bases). The CDR3 has 15 amino acids. V gave up 0 bases and J gave up 4 bases, with 15 bases separating them. Germline V CDR1 and CDR2: DFQATT, SNEGSKA (reference sequence). The CDR3 loop is CSARDRGEKAYGYTF. Written as DNA, the CDR3 is TGCAGTGCTAGAGATCGGGGGGAAAAGGCCTATGGCTACACCTTC.

This chain joins TRBV20-1 and TRBJ1-5, with 8 bases that match TRBD1. The germline gives CDR1 DFQATT, CDR2 SNEGSKA (reference sequence). This CDR3 is 15 amino acids long. Trimming removed 1 base from V and 7 bases from J; junction bases left unmatched: 9. As DNA, the CDR3 is TGCAGTGCTAGAGCACTCAGGGGGCCTCGGCAGCCCCAGCATTTT. Encoded protein: CSARALRGPRQPQHF.

This clonotype has a handful of counts. J is TRBJ2-3 and V is TRBV3-1; 7 nucleotides align to TRBD2. CDR1 is LGHDT, CDR2 YNNKEL, per germline (reference sequence). V was pared by 1 base and J by 5 bases, with 6 bases of the junction left unmatched. This CDR3 comprises 15 residues. The CDR3 is CASSQGGVAGDTQYF. CDR3 DNA: TGTGCCAGCAGCCAAGGTGGTGTAGCGGGAGATACGCAGTATTTT.

This clonotype was seen a handful of times. The genes are TRBV28 and TRBJ1-4, with 9 bases matching TRBD1. Germline V gives CDR1 MDHEN, CDR2 SYDVKM. The length of the CDR3 is 15 residues. J was trimmed by 11 bases and V by 2 bases; bases with no gene match: 9. As DNA, the CDR3 is TGTGCCAGCAGTTTAAACGTACAGGGGGCCGGGAAACTGTTTTTT. It is translated as CASSLNVQGAGKLFF. Variable domain in full (rest from reference TRBV28 and TRBJ1-4): DVKVTQSSRYLVKRTGEKVFLECVQDMDHENMFWYRQDPGLGLRLIYFSYDVKMKEKGDIPEGYSVSREKKERFSLILESASTNQTSMYLCASSLNVQGAGKLFFGSGTQLSVL.

The chain couples TRBV29-1 to TRBJ1-2, with a possible D match to TRBD1 (5 bases). The V end lost 1 base, the J end lost 4 bases, and 16 bases lay between the germline ends. The CDR3 has 15 residues. Germline assignment: CDR1 SQVTM and CDR2 ANQGSEA. The CDR3 loop is CSVEVGRTQLYGYTF. The CDR3 DNA reads as TGCAGCGTTGAAGTGGGGCGGACCCAACTCTATGGCTACACCTTC.

This clonotype was seen only a few times. The chain recombines TRBV20-1 with TRBJ1-5, with a tentative D call TRBD1 (6 bases). The CDR3 spans 14 residues. Germline V gene sequence: CDR1 DFQATT, CDR2 SNEGSKA (reference sequence). V lost 6 bases to trimming and J lost 1 base, with 13 bases between them. In DNA, the CDR3 is TGCAGTGCACTACAGGGAGGGAGCAATCAGCCCCAGCATTTT. Amino acid sequence: CSALQGGSNQPQHF.

Concerning this clonotype itself: The junction shows a germline mismatch at one end, possibly a read error. The V gene is TRBV11-2, the J gene TRBJ2-1; a possible D gene is TRBD1 (5 bases). Germline loops: CDR1 SGHAT, CDR2 FQNNGV. This CDR3 has 14 amino acids. CDR3 region: CASSVEPQGYEQFF. The DNA of the CDR3 is TGTGCCAGCAGCGTAGAACCGCAGGGATATGAGCAGTTCTTC.

The CDR3 nucleotides are TGTGCCAGCAGCCGCCAGACCCTGAATGAGCAGTTCTTC. This translates into CASSRQTLNEQFF. The chain links TRBV7-9 to TRBJ2-1; no clear D. Trimming stripped 5 bases from V and 7 bases from J, with 12 bases between. The CDR3 extends over 13 amino acids. Germline lookup yields CDR1 SEHNR and CDR2 FQNEAQ (reference sequence).

This chain joins TRBV10-3 and TRBJ1-1; 8 positions match TRBD1. This CDR3 comprises 16 residues. Looked up from germline, CDR1 is ENHRY and CDR2 is SYGVKD. Unmatched junction bases numbered 6, after V lost 2 bases and J lost 1 base. The CDR3, as DNA: TGTGCCATCAGTGAGCGACAGGGGAGAGGGAACACTGAAGCTTTCTTT. Its protein product is CAISERQGRGNTEAFF.

This clonotype was observed a handful of times. V and J are TRBV7-2 and TRBJ2-3; D perhaps matches TRBD2 (6 bases). CDR3 length: 16 residues. V was clipped by 5 bases and J by 6 bases, with 21 bases between them. Germline V CDR1 and CDR2: SGHTA, FQGNSA. The CDR3 DNA follows: TGTGCCAGCAGCCTTTGGGACTTTAGGGCGACGGATACGCAGTATTTT. The encoded protein is CASSLWDFRATDTQYF. The whole variable domain, remainder taken from reference TRBV7-2 and TRBJ2-3, is GAGVSQSPSNKVTEKGKDVELRCDPISGHTALYWYRQSLGQGLEFLIYFQGNSAPDKSGLPSDRFSAERTGGSVSTLTIQRTQQEDSAVYLCASSLWDFRATDTQYFGPGTRLTVL.

This chain joins TRBV9 and TRBJ1-2; D gene ambiguous. V lost 0 bases and J lost 1, with 10 bases in between. The CDR3 consists of 15 residues. The germline gives CDR1 SGDLS, CDR2 YYNGEE. The CDR3 spells CASSVAYTLNYGYTF. DNA for the CDR3: TGTGCCAGCAGCGTAGCTTACACCCTTAACTATGGCTACACCTTC.

This clonotype was detected a few times. This chain connects TRBV5-5 to TRBJ2-1, with D perhaps given as TRBD1 or TRBD2 (5 bases each). This CDR3 region has 15 residues. The ends were cut back, 4 bases at V and 7 bases at J, with 18 bases in the middle. Germline-derived CDR1 and CDR2 are SGHKS and YYEKEE (reference sequence). CDR3 nucleotides: TGTGCCAGCAGCCTAGGGACGCAAGGGTTGAATGAGCAGTTCTTC. Its translation is CASSLGTQGLNEQFF.

The chain couples TRBV18 to TRBJ2-5; weak D call: TRBD1 (5 bases). The CDR3 is 15 amino acids. Trimming shortened V by 2 bases and J by 2 bases, and 12 bases separated the two germline ends. The V gene's germline CDR1 is KGHSH and CDR2 LQKENI. CDR3 protein: CASSPKLTEQETQYF. In nucleotides, the CDR3 is TGTGCCAGCTCACCAAAGTTGACAGAGCAAGAGACCCAGTACTTC.

This clonotype was observed a few times. CDR3 DNA sequence: TGTGCCAGCAGCTTGGGGACTAGCGGTTCGGCCTACGAGCAGTACTTC. This sequence encodes CASSLGTSGSAYEQYF. V and J are TRBV7-2 and TRBJ2-7, with 11 bases aligning to TRBD2. Germline trimming cut 3 bases from V and 2 bases from J; bases unmatched to any gene: 6. The length of the CDR3 is 16 residues. In germline, CDR1 is SGHTA, CDR2 FQGNSA.

The chain links TRBV7-2 to TRBJ2-1, with 14 nucleotides matching TRBD2. With the DNA end fitting TRBJ2-7 better, the J assignment may be wrong. Germline-derived CDR1 and CDR2 are SGHTA and FQGNSA. The CDR3 is 18 amino acids. The DNA of the CDR3 is TGTGCCAGCAGCACCGTTGGGACTAGCGGGAGTCTAGGCAATGAGCAGTACTTC. Protein: CASSTVGTSGSLGNEQYF.

This clonotype was counted only a few times. The genes are TRBV10-3 and TRBJ1-5; D remains unclear. Trimming pared 5 bases from V and 1 base from J, leaving 9 bases between. The CDR3 runs 14 residues. Germline assignment: CDR1 ENHRY and CDR2 SYGVKD. The CDR3 is CAISPDRSNQPQHF. CDR3 sequence (DNA): TGTGCCATCAGTCCTGACCGAAGCAATCAGCCCCAGCATTTT.

Only a few counts were recorded for this clonotype. V is TRBV28 and J is TRBJ2-2, with 10 positions matching TRBD2. The CDR3 is 17 amino acids. Germline V gene data show CDR1 as MDHEN and CDR2 as SYDVKM. Germline trimming cut 3 bases from V and 2 bases from J; bases unmatched to any gene: 6. The CDR3 reads CASSFAGLAVNTGELFF. The CDR3 nucleotides read TGTGCCAGCAGTTTTGCTGGACTAGCGGTTAACACCGGGGAGCTGTTTTTT.

This sequence joins TRBV12-3 or TRBV12-4 and TRBJ2-2; no definite D call. Trimming took 5 bases from V and 4 from J, leaving 11 bases between them. The CDR3 loop spans 14 amino acids. CDR3 DNA sequence: TGTGCCAGCAGTACAAGACGGATCACCGGGGAGCTGTTTTTT. It specifies CASSTRRITGELFF.

The chain carries TRBV29-1 and TRBJ2-7, with unresolved D. Trimming took off 4 bases at V and 6 bases at J, with 19 bases between the two ends. The CDR3 covers 14 residues. From germline, CDR1 is SQVTM and CDR2 ANQGSEA. The CDR3 here is CSVVVGSAASEQYF. The CDR3, as DNA: TGCAGCGTTGTCGTGGGGTCAGCCGCGTCCGAGCAGTACTTC.

The table lists this clonotype with a few counts. The chain employs TRBV9 and TRBJ2-1, with D perhaps matching TRBD2 (5 bases). Germline CDR1 SGDLS, CDR2 YYNGEE. V dropped 0 bases and J dropped 2 bases, with 12 bases sitting between them. CDR3 length: 16 amino acids. The CDR3 loop reads CASSVASGLAYNEQFF. CDR3 in DNA: TGTGCCAGCAGCGTAGCCAGCGGTTTGGCCTACAATGAGCAGTTCTTC.

This clonotype was counted ten times or more. V gene TRBV12-3 or TRBV12-4 combines with J gene TRBJ2-3, with D hard to call. Trimming shortened V by 1 base and J by 5 bases, and 7 bases separated the two germline ends. There are 13 residues in the CDR3. The CDR3 region is CASSLEAVDTQYF. Written as DNA, the CDR3 is TGTGCCAGCAGTTTAGAGGCAGTAGATACGCAGTATTTT.

The chain joins TRBV29-1 to TRBJ2-3, with D unresolved. Per the germline V gene, CDR1 is SQVTM and CDR2 is ANQGSEA. The CDR3 totals 12 residues. Deletions cut 4 bases from V and 1 base from J, with 6 bases between. CDR3 DNA sequence: TGCAGCGTTGGGCTCCGCACAGATACGCAGTATTTT. It yields the protein CSVGLRTDTQYF.

This clonotype occurred many times. V and J are TRBV15 and TRBJ1-2; TRBD1 is a possible D gene (5 bases). Germline V CDR1 and CDR2: LNHNV, YYDKDF (reference sequence). Trimming took off 8 bases at V and 4 bases at J, with 23 bases between the two ends. The CDR3 consists of 16 residues. In DNA, the CDR3 is TGTGCCACCCGAATCACGACCGGGACCCGTTCCTATGGCTACACCTTC. Amino acids: CATRITTGTRSYGYTF.

CDR3 sequence reads: CASSGGGPMNTEAFF. The CDR3 coding sequence is TGTGCCAGCAGCGGAGGGGGCCCCATGAACACTGAAGCTTTCTTT. The V gene is TRBV13, the J gene TRBJ1-1; 7 bases line up with TRBD1. This CDR3 is built from 15 residues. Germline CDR1 and CDR2: PRHDT and FYEKMQ (reference sequence). With 5 bases clipped from V and 0 bases from J, the junction kept 6 bases outside the gene matches.